This TCR beta chain is drawn from a study of cytomegalovirus exposure and HLA in healthy donors (dated by TCRdb to 2015 to 2018). In terms of the full investigation: In an earlier analysis of under 600 of the donors, about 260 Gb of sequence data and 100 million or so unique TCR beta sequences from approximately 180 million T cells were reported. About 300 gigabases of sequencing data and approximately 84 million unique TCR sequences were included in an early release covering 550 to 800 HLA-typed donors. Among the approximately 400 genotyped donors, more than 70% belonged to the genetic ancestry cluster associated with self-reported Caucasian donors. The aim of the study was to test whether cataloging public T cell receptors could identify signatures of past pathogen exposure. Using immunosequencing, the study profiled T cell repertoires from fewer than 700 subjects and related those repertoires to cytomegalovirus serostatus. Besides the first cohort of 550 to 750 subjects, a separate validation cohort made up of over a hundred different subjects was used. The study combined high-throughput TCR immunosequencing, statistical association of individual TCRs with disease status, and machine learning to predict cytomegalovirus infection status. To study patterns of TCR occurrence, a later analysis re-analyzed previously published TCR beta repertoires from just over 650 donors and added high-resolution HLA genotyping. In the later analysis, no new phenotypic data were used to find candidate immune exposures; instead, reliance was placed on TCR beta sequences and their occurrence across donors. An earlier analysis of several hundred of the donors applied high-throughput TCR beta sequencing to assess whether each TCR beta V gene segment acted as functional or pseudogenic. Donor age, sex, ethnicity and CMV serostatus were compiled alongside the repertoire data. Genome-wide SNP genotypes for about three fifths of the 666 donors were used in a later genetic analysis, which treated that subset as a discovery cohort. All discovery cohort repertoires had been generated using a single sequencing platform. HLA typing covered class I and class II loci at four-digit resolution. Typing coverage varied by locus: about 620-640 donors for A, B, C, DRB1 and DQB1; under 550 for DQA1; more than 600 for DPA1; 400 to 480 for DPB1. Five DR-DQ haplotypes were treated as single units for association and clustering because of strong linkage in the cohort. Across approximately 400 genotyped donors of the cohort, an average of roughly 230,000 unique TCR beta nucleotide sequences per donor were sequenced, and approximately 17% of those sequences were non-productive.

The cohort was made up of 650 to 700 healthy bone marrow donors. Cohort members were all nominally healthy when sampled, although unrecorded immune exposures were likely present. The donor tested CMV seropositive, placing the donor among the approximately 290 seropositive members of the cohort. A peripheral blood sample was provided by each donor, and peripheral blood mononuclear cells were used for TCR beta sequencing. Genomic DNA extraction from the blood cell samples was performed with the Qiagen DNeasy Blood Extraction Kit. The table lists this clone with a few counts. Its specific antigen is unknown. No clone much larger than this one lies a single base away; base qualities are absent. General conclusions and limits of the study: Cytomegalovirus status was reported to be diagnosed by the classifier with high specificity and sensitivity in both the original and validation cohorts. In a later analysis, TCR association rates were found to vary across HLA loci, with the most associated TCRs seen for DRB1 alleles and the fewest for HLA-C alleles. Roughly uniform sequencing depth across donors was assumed in presence/absence analyses, although this assumption may not hold. In the study, around 150 TCR beta chains were listed as associated with cytomegalovirus. At a false discovery rate of 0.05, a later analysis linked 15,000 to 20,000 TCR beta sequences to specific HLA alleles. Across donors, most TCR sequences were observed very rarely, whereas some public TCRs were present in many individuals. According to the authors, the approach could potentially be generalized to other disease states and immunological phenotypes. In a later analysis, several top co-occurrence clusters were reported to appear linked to parvovirus B19, influenza, CMV and Epstein-Barr virus. Linkage disequilibrium might explain the correlated functional status among segregating V segments, but an unknown experimental factor could not be ruled out. An association between a missense DCLRE1C variant and V-gene and J-gene trimming of TCR beta chains was found in a later genetic analysis and replicated in an independent cohort. Most CMV-associated TCR beta chains appeared to be HLA-restricted in a later analysis, and the HLA associations seemed to be driven largely by CMV exposure. A further reported finding was that TCR beta sequences accurately predicted the HLA-A and HLA-B alleles for most subjects in the first cohort. Immune exposure information for the cohort was limited to CMV serostatus. The cohort was sequenced for TCR beta chains only, and without alpha or paired-chain data the features that could be detected were limited. Because counts were too low, some 16 rarely observed V segments, including chromosome 9 orphons, were excluded from the earlier analysis of 587 of the donors. HLA typing was unavailable for some donors at each locus, so association tests used only the typed subset. A later analysis found that HLA-associated TCR beta chains were more clonally expanded and had lower generation probabilities than equally common non-associated chains. A cluster of highly shared sequence variants was judged likely to represent a technical artifact of the sequencing pipeline. Assigning TCR associations to individual alleles was difficult when HLA alleles, especially DR and DQ, strongly co-occurred. In a later genetic analysis, fewer N-insertions in productive TCRs were reported among donors in an Asian-associated ancestry cluster than the approximately 710-donor mean. Some IMGT-functional V segments, including TRBV6-2 and TRBV6-3, could not be distinguished by the 87-base-pair reads and were therefore excluded. A few of the identified cytomegalovirus-associated TCR beta chains were confirmed in vitro to be specific for cytomegalovirus antigens. Broadly in line with IMGT annotations, most TCR beta V segments showed up in productive rearrangements about 90% or about 30% of the time in an earlier analysis of a few hundred of the donors.

To prepare the library, the immunoSEQ multiplex PCR assay was applied. The multiplex PCR relied on a mix of 60 forward primers for TCR Vbeta segments and 13 reverse primers for TCR Jbeta segments. The CDR3 region of rearranged TCR beta genes was amplified from genomic DNA by a multiplex PCR assay. The Illumina HiSeq System was used to sequence the amplified TCR beta libraries as 87-base-pair reads. The study's own analysis went as follows. In a later analysis, tens of millions of unique TCR beta chains were counted across the approximately 620 repertoires, and about 10 million of these chains were shared by at least two donors. Raw reads were error-corrected and collapsed into unique sequences with a nearest-neighbor algorithm that merged closely related sequences to remove PCR and sequencing errors. V, D and J gene segments were assigned by aligning CDR3 sequences to IMGT reference sequences. For a sequence to be retained, at least a six-nucleotide match to both a V gene segment and a J gene segment was required. A rearrangement was called productive if the CDR3 had no stop codons and remained in frame with V and J, and every other rearrangement was called non-productive. CDR3 was defined by IMGT convention, running from the second conserved V-encoded cysteine to the conserved J-encoded phenylalanine. The earlier analysis of approximately 590 of the donors excluded any sequence lacking an unambiguous match to a single V gene segment. An earlier analysis of 500 to 600 of the donors classified V segments as functional when productive rearrangements were above 56.7% and as segregating when the standard deviation between donors was above 5%. A statistical classification framework was developed to diagnose cytomegalovirus status using the catalog of TCR beta chain sequences. In a later analysis, V and J genes were assigned by comparing TCR nucleotide sequences against IMGT/GENE-DB human TR gene sequences. A later analysis assigned CDR3 sequences and most-parsimonious VDJ recombination scenarios with the TCRdist pipeline. A later analysis defined each TCR beta chain by its CDR3 amino acid sequence plus V-gene family, and excluded reads lacking a unique V-gene family. As a way to deal with suspected cross-contamination and a sequencing artifact, a later analysis dropped 450 to 600 nucleotide sequences that were highly shared and had low generation probability. A later analysis calculated a clonal expansion index for each public chain from normalized within-repertoire ranks of inferred template counts. Generation probabilities in a later analysis came from a VDJ recombination model fitted to out-of-frame rearrangements, and those results were checked against IGoR. A later analysis scored TCR-TCR, TCR-HLA and TCR-CMV co-occurrence with hypergeometric tests, applying a repertoire-size bias correction to TCR pairs. False discovery rates were estimated in a later analysis by permuting HLA or CMV assignments 20 times. In a later analysis, co-occurring TCRs were grouped with DBSCAN, and TCRdist sequence similarity was added when clustering was performed within HLA-allele-positive subsets. Co-occurrence clustering excluded repertoires with fewer than 30,000 or more than 120,000 public chains, plus five with anomalous nucleotide sharing. Drawn from immuneACCESS, this table holds only the in-frame rearrangements with V and J called that TCRdb kept. Clones are partly lost; checked studies trace under half to an unresolved V gene and leave the rest unexplained. V and J calls plus clone size are reproduced from that table; the DNA served to infer D and trimming. The sample profile shows roughly 35,000 clones; about 53% of them were found once. The biggest ten clones account for around 6.2% of the sample.

V is reduced by 9 bases and J by 10 bases, leaving a spacing of 15 bases between them. Reading the germline V gene (reference sequence) gives CDR1 MNHEY and CDR2 SMNVEV. Reading from cysteine to phenylalanine, the CDR3 counts 11 amino acids. Only the CDR3 DNA is retained, 33 bases long and in frame from the first base. Sequencing was carried out using PBMCs. This receptor was obtained from a woman in her thirties or forties in good health and CMV-seropositive. The sequence joins TRBV27 to TRBJ1-1; D gene: possibly TRBD1, on 5 matching bases. The CDR3 here reads CASSGFAGAFF. The DNA sequence is as follows: TGTGCCAGTTCAGGGTTTGCTGGAGCTTTCTTT.